What follows is one TCR beta chain and its context. Clones were read by immunoSEQ multiplex PCR, and TCRdb kept only the in-frame ones, dropping some. Of approximately 2,300,000 clones in the sample, just under 95% were seen once. The sample belongs to a study of shared clonotypes between healthy human individuals. The source of this sequence is a man aged 18 to 35 in good health. Some clones in this sample may be carry-over from other donors' samples. Sequencing used naive CD4+ T cells from PBMCs. Subset here: CD45RA+ positively selected.

CDR3 nucleotides: TGTGCCAGCAGCTGGCTAGACAGGGGTGGTAGCAATGAGCAGTTCTTC. It encodes CASSWLDRGGSNEQFF. The chain employs TRBV5-4 and TRBJ2-1; 8 bases align to TRBD1. This CDR3 has 16 amino acids. With V trimmed by 3 bases and J by 6 bases, 11 bases remained unmatched. The germline V gene encodes CDR1 SGHNT and CDR2 YYREEE (reference sequence).